Described below is a single T cell receptor beta chain sequence and its context. Study processing details: Amplified reference gene primers provided the basis for estimating nucleated cell counts. Using immunoSEQ multiplex PCR, the repertoire was profiled, and TCRdb retains in-frame clones only, with some absent. Clonal size and the V and J genes are those of that table, whereas D and trimming came from the DNA. The sample records a few hundred thousand clones, more than 75% being singletons. The data derive from a study of blood T cell repertoires in COVID-19. Study in general: There were acute and convalescent COVID-19 samples, and they came from the United States, Italy and Spain. PBMCs, B-cell-depleted T cells, or T cells were the source of the cDNA or gDNA that made up the material.

The germline gives CDR1 SNHLY, CDR2 FYNNEI. With 6 bases clipped from V and 2 bases from J, the junction kept 1 base outside the gene matches. CDR3 length equals 12 residues. The source is a man aged 55 to 70 with acute or convalescent COVID-19. The chain is built from TRBV2 and TRBJ2-7; TRBD2 aligns across 7 bases. Source material: peripheral blood. The CDR3 loop is CASSGTTYEQYF. CDR3 nucleotides: TGTGCCAGCAGCGGGACTACCTACGAGCAGTACTTC. Variable domain in full (rest from reference TRBV2 and TRBJ2-7): EPEVTQTPSHQVTQMGQEVILRCVPISNHLYFYWYRQILGQKVEFLVSFYNNEISEKSEIFDDQFSVERPDGSNFTLKIRSTKLEDSAMYFCASSGTTYEQYFGPGTRLTVT.